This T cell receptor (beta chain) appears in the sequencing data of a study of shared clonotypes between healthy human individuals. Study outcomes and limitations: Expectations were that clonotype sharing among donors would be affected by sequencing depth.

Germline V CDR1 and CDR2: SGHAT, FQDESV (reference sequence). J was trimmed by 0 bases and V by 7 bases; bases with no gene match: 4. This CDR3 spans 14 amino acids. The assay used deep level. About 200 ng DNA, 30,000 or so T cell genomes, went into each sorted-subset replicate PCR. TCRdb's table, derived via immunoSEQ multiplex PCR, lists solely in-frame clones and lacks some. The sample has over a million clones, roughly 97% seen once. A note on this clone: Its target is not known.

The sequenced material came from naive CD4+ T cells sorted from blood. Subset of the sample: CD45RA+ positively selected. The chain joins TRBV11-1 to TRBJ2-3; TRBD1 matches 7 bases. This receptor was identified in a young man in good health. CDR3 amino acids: CASKRQGSTDTQYF. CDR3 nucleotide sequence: TGTGCCAGCAAACGACAGGGTAGCACAGATACGCAGTATTTT.